The clone carrying this T cell receptor beta chain was counted a single time. What it binds is not known. Assay used: immunoSEQ multiplex PCR; TCRdb lists only in-frame clones, some missing. The data contain hundreds of thousands of clones, roughly 95% of them singletons. The naive CD8 population came from CD45RO-negative cells selected for CCR7, without terminally differentiated effector memory CD45RA+ cells. This specimen belongs to a study of shared clonotypes between healthy human individuals. With 5 bases removed from V and 15 bases from J, the gap between germline ends came to 14 bases. The CDR3 has 11 amino acids. CDR1 is MNHEY and CDR2 is SMNVEV in the germline V gene (reference sequence). General study findings and limits: Only blood was sampled, and tissue TCR repertoires likely differ from blood ones.

This receptor was identified in a woman aged 25-40 years in good health. Source material: naive CD8+ T cells sorted from blood. This chain connects TRBV27 to TRBJ2-1; D is possibly TRBD2 (6 bases). The CDR3 loop reads CASSTGTALFF. CDR3 coding DNA: TGTGCCAGCAGTACGGGGACTGCCCTGTTCTTC.